This TCR beta chain was captured by sequencing in a study of CD8 T cells in Susac syndrome. Random hexamers were used to reverse transcribe 0.5 to 1 ug of RNA. Using its own MiXCR run on the immunoSEQ multiplex PCR reads, TCRdb lists one record per CDR3 protein. This table holds fewer than 200,000 distinct CDR3 sequences, about 95% found once. What was sequenced was CD8+ T cells from PBMCs. This sequence was found in a human donor with multiple sclerosis.

DNA of the CDR3: TGTGCCAGCAGTGAAGGGTTGGGGTACAATGAGCAGTTCTTC. It translates to CASSEGLGYNEQFF. This chain uses TRBV2 with TRBJ2-1; D unclear. The CDR3 runs to 14 residues. CDR1 and CDR2 (germline): SNHLY, FYNNEI. Trimming shortened V by 1 base and J by 4 bases, and 8 bases separated the two germline ends.